This T cell receptor beta chain was identified in a study of metastatic and nonmetastatic thyroid tumors. Study background: Comparative analysis of repertoires was undertaken across blood and tumor or nodule tissue obtained from malignant and benign thyroid patients. Study results and caveats: Malignant thyroid tumors reportedly had TCR beta diversity that was significantly higher than in benign nodules, in blood and tumor.

To note about this clone: The antigen is undetermined.

The entire patient cohort was treatment-naive prior to thyroid surgery. As handled by the study authors: A classifier for distant metastasis in papillary thyroid cancer was constructed using CDR3 differences observed across clinicopathological groups. TCRdb re-clonotyped the PCR reads through MiXCR. TCRdb's processing, not the authors' own work, is the source of the V and J calls. This table has 40,000 to 55,000 clones, around 17% appearing once. The TCR was taken from a female donor with papillary thyroid cancer or a benign thyroid nodule (not recorded which). Some clones in this sample may be carry-over from other donors' samples. Sequenced material: blood.

The CDR3 DNA is TGTGCCAGCAGCCGATCCGGGGCCTCCAATTCACCCCTCCACTTT. This codes for CASSRSGASNSPLHF. This chain connects TRBV6-1 to TRBJ1-6; tentatively, D is TRBD1 (5 bases). This CDR3 spans 15 amino acids. V lost 6 bases and J 7 bases, leaving 16 bases between the germline ends. Per the germline V gene, CDR1 is MNHNS and CDR2 is SASEGT.